These T cell receptor beta chains were read from a single sample in a study of T cell repertoires in cytomegalovirus infection. These receptors' targets are unknown. From the reads, TCRdb called clonotypes with MiXCR, one entry per CDR3 protein. The data hold about 130,000 distinct CDR3 sequences, with around 25% observed a single time. Sequences were obtained from PBMCs, sequenced either directly or after in vitro stimulation (not recorded which). The receptor source for this set is a human donor in good health (CMV status not recorded). Some clones in this sample may be carry-over from other donors' samples. Each CDR3 is given with its conserved first and last residue. A D gene is named only where the DNA matches it firmly. Some rows mark clone size as missing; the rest say once, few, many or name a class of expanded clone.

d_gene: NA
j_gene: TRBJ2-3
abundance: many
v_gene: TRBV7-6
CDR3aa: CASSSFSVLRTVTDTQYF
CDR3nt: TGTGCCAGCAGCTCCTTCAGCGTGTTAAGGACCGTCACAGATACGCAGTATTTT

d_gene: NA
j_gene: TRBJ2-5
abundance: few
v_gene: TRBV28
CDR3aa: CASSPWGAQETQYF
CDR3nt: TGTGCCAGCAGCCCCTGGGGCGCCCAAGAGACCCAGTACTTC

d_gene: NA
j_gene: TRBJ1-4
abundance: few
v_gene: TRBV4-2
CDR3aa: CASSQAGTSTNEKLFF
CDR3nt: TGTGCCAGCAGCCAAGCCGGGACCTCAACTAATGAAAAACTGTTTTTT

d_gene: TRBD2
j_gene: TRBJ2-1
abundance: few
v_gene: TRBV5-1
CDR3aa: CASRDLAGGPFNEQFF
CDR3nt: TGCGCCAGCAGAGACCTAGCGGGAGGGCCTTTCAATGAGCAGTTCTTC

d_gene: TRBD1
j_gene: TRBJ2-5
abundance: NA
v_gene: TRBV7-8
CDR3aa: CASSGEQGSLGETQYF
CDR3nt: TGTGCCAGCAGCGGGGAACAGGGGTCCCTAGGGGAGACCCAGTACTTC

d_gene: TRBD1
j_gene: TRBJ1-2
abundance: few
v_gene: TRBV27
CDR3aa: CASSSPDRGESYTF
CDR3nt: TGTGCCAGCAGTTCGCCGGACAGGGGAGAAAGCTACACCTTC

d_gene: NA
j_gene: TRBJ1-1
abundance: few
v_gene: TRBV12-3/TRBV12-4
CDR3aa: CASSLGVWNTEAFF
CDR3nt: TGTGCCAGCAGTTTGGGGGTATGGAACACTGAAGCTTTCTTT

d_gene: TRBD2
j_gene: TRBJ2-3
abundance: NA
v_gene: TRBV7-2
CDR3aa: CASTKGGRLDTQYF
CDR3nt: TGTGCCAGCACCAAAGGCGGGAGGCTAGATACGCAGTATTTT

d_gene: NA
j_gene: TRBJ1-3
abundance: NA
v_gene: TRBV15
CDR3aa: CATSGGGASGNTIYF
CDR3nt: TGTGCCACCAGCGGCGGGGGCGCCTCTGGAAACACCATATATTTT

d_gene: TRBD2
j_gene: TRBJ2-1
abundance: many
v_gene: TRBV7-2
CDR3aa: CASMKAGEFNEQFF
CDR3nt: TGTGCCAGCATGAAAGCGGGGGAGTTCAATGAGCAGTTCTTC

d_gene: NA
j_gene: TRBJ2-1
abundance: few
v_gene: TRBV4-3
CDR3aa: CASSRNRDLFYNEQFF
CDR3nt: TGCGCCAGCAGCCGGAACCGGGACTTATTCTACAATGAGCAGTTCTTC

d_gene: NA
j_gene: TRBJ1-4
abundance: NA
v_gene: TRBV28
CDR3aa: CASSGNEKLFF
CDR3nt: TGTGCCAGCAGTGGTAATGAAAAACTGTTTTTT

d_gene: NA
j_gene: TRBJ1-1
abundance: NA
v_gene: TRBV3-1
CDR3aa: CASSPRARTPNTEAFF
CDR3nt: TGTGCCAGCAGCCCAAGGGCAAGGACGCCGAACACTGAAGCTTTCTTT

d_gene: NA
j_gene: TRBJ2-5
abundance: once
v_gene: TRBV18
CDR3aa: CASSPPEWETQYF
CDR3nt: TGTGCCAGCTCACCTCCCGAGTGGGAGACCCAGTACTTC

d_gene: NA
j_gene: TRBJ2-1
abundance: NA
v_gene: TRBV7-3
CDR3aa: CASSLTGRSDEQFF
CDR3nt: TGTGCCAGCAGCTTGACCGGGAGATCTGATGAGCAGTTCTTC

d_gene: TRBD1
j_gene: TRBJ1-1
abundance: once
v_gene: TRBV6-2/TRBV6-3
CDR3aa: CASSSGTGYTEAFF
CDR3nt: TGTGCCAGCAGTTCCGGGACAGGGTACACTGAAGCTTTCTTT

d_gene: NA
j_gene: TRBJ2-1
abundance: NA
v_gene: TRBV9
CDR3aa: CASSPGSWGYNEQFF
CDR3nt: TGTGCCAGCAGCCCCGGTAGCTGGGGTTACAATGAGCAGTTCTTC

d_gene: TRBD1
j_gene: TRBJ1-1
abundance: many
v_gene: TRBV3-1
CDR3aa: CASSLRQGGTEAFF
CDR3nt: TGTGCCAGCAGCCTCCGACAGGGAGGGACTGAAGCTTTCTTT

d_gene: NA
j_gene: TRBJ1-6
abundance: NA
v_gene: TRBV27
CDR3aa: CASSSDTGGSPLHF
CDR3nt: TGTGCCAGCAGTTCGGACACGGGTGGTTCACCCCTCCACTTT

d_gene: TRBD1
j_gene: TRBJ1-2
abundance: many
v_gene: TRBV7-2
CDR3aa: CASSSTGGGGYTF
CDR3nt: TGTGCCAGCAGCTCTACAGGGGGGGGTGGCTACACCTTC

d_gene: NA
j_gene: TRBJ2-3
abundance: NA
v_gene: TRBV7-9
CDR3aa: CASSNIGGTSSTDTQYF
CDR3nt: TGTGCCAGCAGCAACATAGGGGGAACTTCCTCTACAGATACGCAGTATTTT

d_gene: NA
j_gene: TRBJ2-1
abundance: NA
v_gene: TRBV18
CDR3aa: CASSPLASGLTYNEQFF
CDR3nt: TGTGCCAGCTCACCACTGGCCAGCGGACTAACCTACAATGAGCAGTTCTTC

d_gene: TRBD1
j_gene: TRBJ1-5
abundance: NA
v_gene: TRBV6-6
CDR3aa: CASSVHEGTANQPQHF
CDR3nt: TGTGCCAGCAGTGTTCACGAGGGGACAGCCAATCAGCCCCAGCATTTT

d_gene: TRBD1
j_gene: TRBJ1-6
abundance: few
v_gene: TRBV20-1
CDR3aa: CSARVGQDNSPLHF
CDR3nt: TGCAGTGCTAGAGTTGGACAGGACAATTCACCCCTCCACTTT

d_gene: NA
j_gene: TRBJ1-5
abundance: few
v_gene: TRBV19
CDR3aa: CASSIRRGDQPQHF
CDR3nt: TGTGCCAGTAGTATTCGGCGGGGGGATCAGCCCCAGCATTTT

d_gene: NA
j_gene: TRBJ1-2
abundance: many
v_gene: TRBV7-9
CDR3aa: CASSLETDSNYGYTF
CDR3nt: TGTGCCAGCAGCTTAGAGACAGATTCTAACTATGGCTACACCTTC

d_gene: NA
j_gene: TRBJ1-1
abundance: NA
v_gene: TRBV27
CDR3aa: CASSFDRFAEAFF
CDR3nt: TGTGCCAGCAGTTTTGATCGGTTCGCTGAAGCTTTCTTT

d_gene: NA
j_gene: TRBJ2-7
abundance: NA
v_gene: TRBV6-2/TRBV6-3
CDR3aa: CASSYNYEQYF
CDR3nt: TGTGCCAGCAGTTACAATTACGAGCAGTACTTC

d_gene: TRBD1
j_gene: TRBJ1-2
abundance: few
v_gene: TRBV27
CDR3aa: CASSQDRMLYGYTF
CDR3nt: TGTGCCAGCAGCCAGGACAGGATGCTTTATGGCTACACCTTC

d_gene: NA
j_gene: TRBJ1-1
abundance: few
v_gene: TRBV19
CDR3aa: CASSIYGTWNTEAFF
CDR3nt: TGTGCCAGTAGTATATACGGGACCTGGAACACTGAAGCTTTCTTT

d_gene: NA
j_gene: TRBJ2-4
abundance: few
v_gene: TRBV6-6
CDR3aa: CASRNSAIQYF
CDR3nt: TGTGCCAGCAGGAATTCGGCCATTCAGTACTTC

d_gene: NA
j_gene: TRBJ2-1
abundance: once
v_gene: TRBV27
CDR3aa: CASSPERPYNEQFF
CDR3nt: TGTGCCAGCAGTCCCGAGCGTCCCTACAATGAGCAGTTCTTC

d_gene: NA
j_gene: TRBJ1-1
abundance: NA
v_gene: TRBV7-3
CDR3aa: CASSLMISANTEAFF
CDR3nt: TGTGCCAGCAGCTTAATGATATCCGCGAACACTGAAGCTTTCTTT

d_gene: TRBD1
j_gene: TRBJ1-4
abundance: NA
v_gene: TRBV7-9
CDR3aa: CASSTFRTGGNEKLFF
CDR3nt: TGTGCCAGCAGCACGTTCAGGACAGGCGGTAATGAAAAACTGTTTTTT

d_gene: NA
j_gene: TRBJ2-5
abundance: few
v_gene: TRBV7-9
CDR3aa: CASSLDGAPVQETQYF
CDR3nt: TGTGCCAGCAGCTTAGACGGGGCGCCGGTACAAGAGACCCAGTACTTC

d_gene: TRBD2
j_gene: TRBJ2-1
abundance: NA
v_gene: TRBV14
CDR3aa: CASSQDQPSGVYNEQFF
CDR3nt: TGTGCCAGCAGCCAAGATCAGCCTAGCGGAGTTTACAATGAGCAGTTCTTC

d_gene: TRBD2
j_gene: TRBJ2-1
abundance: few
v_gene: TRBV7-6
CDR3aa: CASSLTPSGHNEQFF
CDR3nt: TGTGCCAGCAGCTTAACGCCTAGCGGGCACAATGAGCAGTTCTTC

d_gene: TRBD2
j_gene: TRBJ2-1
abundance: many
v_gene: TRBV7-3
CDR3aa: CASSTVAVGGRNEQFF
CDR3nt: TGTGCCAGCAGCACTGTAGCGGTGGGAGGGCGAAATGAGCAGTTCTTC

d_gene: NA
j_gene: TRBJ1-4
abundance: many
v_gene: TRBV2
CDR3aa: CASSESRNDEKLFF
CDR3nt: TGTGCCAGCAGTGAATCGCGAAACGATGAAAAACTGTTTTTT

d_gene: TRBD2
j_gene: TRBJ2-1
abundance: few
v_gene: TRBV4-3
CDR3aa: CASSHRPSGTYNEQFF
CDR3nt: TGCGCCAGCAGCCATAGGCCTAGCGGAACCTACAATGAGCAGTTCTTC

d_gene: NA
j_gene: TRBJ2-5
abundance: few
v_gene: TRBV28
CDR3aa: CASSPGGWETRETQYF
CDR3nt: TGTGCCAGCAGTCCGGGGGGCTGGGAAACGAGGGAGACCCAGTACTTC

d_gene: TRBD2
j_gene: TRBJ2-5
abundance: few
v_gene: TRBV5-4
CDR3aa: CASSLAGIQETQYF
CDR3nt: TGTGCCAGCAGCCTAGCGGGAATACAAGAGACCCAGTACTTC

d_gene: NA
j_gene: TRBJ2-1
abundance: NA
v_gene: TRBV12-3/TRBV12-4
CDR3aa: CASSLGEHAYNEQFF
CDR3nt: TGTGCCAGCAGTTTAGGGGAGCATGCTTACAATGAGCAGTTCTTC

d_gene: TRBD1
j_gene: TRBJ2-4
abundance: many
v_gene: TRBV7-2
CDR3aa: CASSSPGQGTNIQYF
CDR3nt: TGTGCCAGCAGCTCCCCGGGACAGGGAACAAACATTCAGTACTTC

d_gene: NA
j_gene: TRBJ2-7
abundance: many
v_gene: TRBV7-2
CDR3aa: CASSRRLPYEQYF
CDR3nt: TGTGCCAGCAGCCGCCGACTGCCCTACGAGCAGTACTTC

d_gene: TRBD2
j_gene: TRBJ2-7
abundance: NA
v_gene: TRBV20-1
CDR3aa: CSARVSAAGGYEQYF
CDR3nt: TGCAGTGCTAGGGTCTCGGCAGCGGGAGGGTACGAGCAGTACTTC

d_gene: TRBD2
j_gene: TRBJ2-3
abundance: NA
v_gene: TRBV29-1
CDR3aa: CSVGLEGDTQYF
CDR3nt: TGCAGCGTAGGACTAGAGGGAGATACGCAGTATTTT